This TCR beta chain came from a study of neurological immune-mediated disorders. General study findings and limits: The greatest TCR clonal expansion appeared in HTLV-1-associated myelopathy and the smallest, falling below healthy controls, in multiple sclerosis.

Germline CDR1 SGHRS, CDR2 YFSETQ. The CDR3 loop spans 19 amino acids. The V gene end was trimmed by 0 bases and the J gene end by 3 bases; junction bases not matched to a gene: 16. Sorted libraries were made with about 1 million CD4+ or CD8+ T cells. cDNA synthesis was performed by 5'RACE with 10-nucleotide random UMIs. TCRdb fed the 5' RACE reads into MiXCR, producing one record per CDR3 protein. Of roughly 16,000 distinct CDR3 sequences in the sample, around 9% were seen once. The sample holds many counts of this clonotype. Its target is unknown. The V call is TRBV5-1, the J call TRBJ2-7; 9 bases are a match to TRBD1. The receptor was isolated from a man aged 45 to 65 in good health. The material sequenced was CD8+ T cells from blood. CDR3 residues: CASSLGGTGLLQPVYEQYF. CDR3 DNA sequence: TGCGCCAGCAGCTTGGGGGGGACAGGGCTATTGCAGCCCGTCTACGAGCAGTACTTC.